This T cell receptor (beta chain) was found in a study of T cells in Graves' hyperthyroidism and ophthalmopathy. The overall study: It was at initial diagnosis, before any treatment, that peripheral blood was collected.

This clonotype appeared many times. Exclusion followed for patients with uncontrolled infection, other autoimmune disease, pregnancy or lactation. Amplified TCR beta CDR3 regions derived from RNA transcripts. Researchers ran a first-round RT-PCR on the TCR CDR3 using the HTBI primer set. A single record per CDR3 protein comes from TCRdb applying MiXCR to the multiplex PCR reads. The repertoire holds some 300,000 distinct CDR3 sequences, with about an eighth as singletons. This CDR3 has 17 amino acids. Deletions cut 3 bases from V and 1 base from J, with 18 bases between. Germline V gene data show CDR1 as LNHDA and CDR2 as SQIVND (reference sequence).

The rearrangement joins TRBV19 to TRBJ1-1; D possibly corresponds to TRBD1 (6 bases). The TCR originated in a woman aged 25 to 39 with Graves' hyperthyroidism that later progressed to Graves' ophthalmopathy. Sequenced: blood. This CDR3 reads CASSIPFLGARNTEAFF. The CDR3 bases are TGTGCCAGTAGTATCCCCTTCCTGGGGGCGCGGAACACTGAAGCTTTCTTT.